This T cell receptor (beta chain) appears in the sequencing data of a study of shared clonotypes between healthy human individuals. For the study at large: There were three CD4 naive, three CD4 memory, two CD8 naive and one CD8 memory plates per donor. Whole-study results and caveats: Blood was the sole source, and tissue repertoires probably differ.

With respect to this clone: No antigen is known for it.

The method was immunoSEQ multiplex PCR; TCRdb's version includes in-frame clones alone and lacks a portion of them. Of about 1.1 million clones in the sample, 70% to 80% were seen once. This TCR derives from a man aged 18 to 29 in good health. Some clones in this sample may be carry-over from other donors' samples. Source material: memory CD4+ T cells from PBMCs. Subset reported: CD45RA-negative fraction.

CDR3 in amino acids: CASNLVPTSGIYNEQFF. CDR3 coding DNA: TGTGCCAGCAATCTCGTCCCCACTAGCGGGATCTACAATGAGCAGTTCTTC. The chain links TRBV2 to TRBJ2-1, with 10 positions matching TRBD2. Germline V gene sequence: CDR1 SNHLY, CDR2 FYNNEI. The CDR3 is 17 amino acids. After removal of 7 bases from V and 3 bases from J, the junction contained 12 bases not matched to a gene.